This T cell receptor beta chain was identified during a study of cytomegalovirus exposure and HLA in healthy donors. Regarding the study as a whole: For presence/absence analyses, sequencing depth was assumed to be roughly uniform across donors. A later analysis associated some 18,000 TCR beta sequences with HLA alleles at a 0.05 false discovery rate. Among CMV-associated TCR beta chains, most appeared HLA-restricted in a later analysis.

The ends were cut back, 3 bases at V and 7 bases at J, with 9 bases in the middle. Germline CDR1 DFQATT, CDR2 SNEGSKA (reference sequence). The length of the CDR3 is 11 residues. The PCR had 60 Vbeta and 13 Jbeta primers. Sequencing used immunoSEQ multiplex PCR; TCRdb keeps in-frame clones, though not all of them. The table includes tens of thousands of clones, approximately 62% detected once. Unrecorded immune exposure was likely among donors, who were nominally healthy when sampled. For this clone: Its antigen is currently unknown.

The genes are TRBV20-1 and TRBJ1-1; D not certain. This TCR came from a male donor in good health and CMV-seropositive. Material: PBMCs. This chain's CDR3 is CSASRSFEAFF. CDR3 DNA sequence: TGCAGTGCTAGTCGGAGCTTTGAAGCTTTCTTT.